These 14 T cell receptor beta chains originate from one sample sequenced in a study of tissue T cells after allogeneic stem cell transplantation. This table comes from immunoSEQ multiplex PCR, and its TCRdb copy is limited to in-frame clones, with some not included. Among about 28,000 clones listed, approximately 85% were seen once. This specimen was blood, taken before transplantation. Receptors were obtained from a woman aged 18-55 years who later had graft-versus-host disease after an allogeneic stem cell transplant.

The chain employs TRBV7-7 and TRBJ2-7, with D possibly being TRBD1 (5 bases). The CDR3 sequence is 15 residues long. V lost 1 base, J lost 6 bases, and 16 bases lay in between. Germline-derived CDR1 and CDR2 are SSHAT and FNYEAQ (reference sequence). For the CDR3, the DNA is TGTGCCAGCAGCTTAGGACAGCTGGGGCAGGGCGAGCAGTACTTC. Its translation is CASSLGQLGQGEQYF.

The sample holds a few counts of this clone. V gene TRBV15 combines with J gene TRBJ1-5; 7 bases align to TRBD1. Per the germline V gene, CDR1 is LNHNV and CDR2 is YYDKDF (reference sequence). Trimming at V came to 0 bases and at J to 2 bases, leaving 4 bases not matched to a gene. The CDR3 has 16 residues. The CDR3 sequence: CATSRDAGTGNQPQHF. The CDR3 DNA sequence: TGTGCCACCAGCAGAGATGCCGGGACAGGCAATCAGCCCCAGCATTTT.

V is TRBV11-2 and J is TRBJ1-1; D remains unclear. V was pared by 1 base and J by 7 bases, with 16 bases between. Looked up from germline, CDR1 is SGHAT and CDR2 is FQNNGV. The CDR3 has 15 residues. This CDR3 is CASSLAVIPGFEAFF. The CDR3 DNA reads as TGTGCCAGCAGCTTAGCGGTTATTCCAGGTTTTGAAGCTTTCTTT. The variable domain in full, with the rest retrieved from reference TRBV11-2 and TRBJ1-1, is EAGVAQSPRYKIIEKRQSVAFWCNPISGHATLYWYQQILGQGPKLLIQFQNNGVVDDSQLPKDRFSAERLKGVDSTLKIQPAKLEDSAVYLCASSLAVIPGFEAFFGQGTRLTVV.

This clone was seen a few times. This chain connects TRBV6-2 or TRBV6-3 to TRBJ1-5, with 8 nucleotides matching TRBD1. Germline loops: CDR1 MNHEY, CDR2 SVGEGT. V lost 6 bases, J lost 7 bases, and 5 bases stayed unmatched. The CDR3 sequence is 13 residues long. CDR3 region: CASSSDRVQPQHF. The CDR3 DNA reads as TGTGCCAGCAGCTCGGACAGGGTACAGCCCCAGCATTTT.

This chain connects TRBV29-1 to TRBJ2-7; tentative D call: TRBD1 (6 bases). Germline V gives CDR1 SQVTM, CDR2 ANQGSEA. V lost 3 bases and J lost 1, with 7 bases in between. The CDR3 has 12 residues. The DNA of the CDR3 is TGCAGCGTTGAGGACAGTTCCTACGAGCAGTACTTC. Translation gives CSVEDSSYEQYF.

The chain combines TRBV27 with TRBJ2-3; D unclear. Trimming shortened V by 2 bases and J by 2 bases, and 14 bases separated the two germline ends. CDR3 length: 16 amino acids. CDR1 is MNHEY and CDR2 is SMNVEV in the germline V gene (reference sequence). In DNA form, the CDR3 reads TGTGCCAGCAGTTTAGCGCCTAGGGCCCCCACAGATACGCAGTATTTT. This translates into CASSLAPRAPTDTQYF.

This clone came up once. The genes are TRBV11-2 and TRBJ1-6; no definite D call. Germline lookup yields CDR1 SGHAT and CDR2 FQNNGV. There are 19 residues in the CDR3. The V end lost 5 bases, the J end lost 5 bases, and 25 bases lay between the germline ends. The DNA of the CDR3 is TGTGCCAGCAGCCCCTGGGTACCCCACCCGAGGCCCAATAATTCACCCCTCCACTTT. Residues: CASSPWVPHPRPNNSPLHF.

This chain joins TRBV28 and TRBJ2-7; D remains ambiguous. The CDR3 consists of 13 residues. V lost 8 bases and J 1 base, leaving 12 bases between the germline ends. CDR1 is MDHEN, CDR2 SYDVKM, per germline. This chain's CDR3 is CASGAGQSYEQYF. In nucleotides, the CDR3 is TGTGCCAGCGGCGCCGGTCAGTCCTACGAGCAGTACTTC.

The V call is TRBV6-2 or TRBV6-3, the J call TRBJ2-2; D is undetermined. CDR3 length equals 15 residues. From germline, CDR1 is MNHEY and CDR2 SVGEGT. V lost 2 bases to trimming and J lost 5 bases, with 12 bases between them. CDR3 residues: CASSYPSRTTGELFF. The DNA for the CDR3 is TGTGCCAGCAGTTACCCCTCTCGTACTACCGGGGAGCTGTTTTTT.

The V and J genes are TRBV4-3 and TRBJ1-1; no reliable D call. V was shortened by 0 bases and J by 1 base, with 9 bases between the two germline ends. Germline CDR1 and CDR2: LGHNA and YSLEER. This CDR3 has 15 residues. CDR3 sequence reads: CASSQDWQSNTEAFF. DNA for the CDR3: TGCGCCAGCAGCCAAGATTGGCAGTCGAACACTGAAGCTTTCTTT.

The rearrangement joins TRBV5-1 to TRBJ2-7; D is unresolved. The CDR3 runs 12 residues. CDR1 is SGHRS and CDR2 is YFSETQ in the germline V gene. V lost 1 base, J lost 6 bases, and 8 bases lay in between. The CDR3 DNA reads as TGCGCCAGCAGCTTGCCGGGCATCGAGCAGTACTTC. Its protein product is CASSLPGIEQYF. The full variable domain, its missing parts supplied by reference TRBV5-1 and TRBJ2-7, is KAGVTQTPRYLIKTRGQQVTLSCSPISGHRSVSWYQQTPGQGLQFLFEYFSETQRNKGNFPGRFSGRQFSNSRSEMNVSTLELGDSALYLCASSLPGIEQYFGPGTRLTVT.

The DNA of the CDR3 is TGCGCCAGCAGCTTGGAGGGCGGAAATCAGCCCCAGCATTTT. Translating gives CASSLEGGNQPQHF. The genes are TRBV5-1 and TRBJ1-5; D not resolved. This CDR3 is 14 amino acids long. V shed 0 bases and J shed 4 bases, with 8 bases lying between them. CDR1 and CDR2 (germline): SGHRS, YFSETQ.

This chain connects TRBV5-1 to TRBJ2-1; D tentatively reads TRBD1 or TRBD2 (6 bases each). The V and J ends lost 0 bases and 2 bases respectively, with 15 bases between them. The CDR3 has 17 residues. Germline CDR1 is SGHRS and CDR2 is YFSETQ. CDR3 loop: CASSLGATGATYNEQFF. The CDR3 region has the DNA TGCGCCAGCAGCTTGGGTGCAACGGGGGCAACCTACAATGAGCAGTTCTTC. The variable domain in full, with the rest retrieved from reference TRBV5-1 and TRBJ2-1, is KAGVTQTPRYLIKTRGQQVTLSCSPISGHRSVSWYQQTPGQGLQFLFEYFSETQRNKGNFPGRFSGRQFSNSRSEMNVSTLELGDSALYLCASSLGATGATYNEQFFGPGTRLTVL.

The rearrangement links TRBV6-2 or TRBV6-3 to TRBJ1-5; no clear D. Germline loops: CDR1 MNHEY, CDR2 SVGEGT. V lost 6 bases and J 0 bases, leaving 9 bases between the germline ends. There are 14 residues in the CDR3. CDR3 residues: CASSPRYSNQPQHF. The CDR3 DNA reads TGTGCCAGCAGCCCCAGGTATAGCAATCAGCCCCAGCATTTT.